This T cell receptor beta chain comes out of a study of blood T cell repertoires in COVID-19. Study-wide background: PBMCs, B-cell-depleted T cells, or T cells provided the cDNA or gDNA that made up the material.

Assay used: immunoSEQ multiplex PCR; TCRdb lists only in-frame clones, some missing. The data hold more than 110,000 clones, with roughly 80% observed a single time. V was pared by 3 bases and J by 0 bases, with 7 bases between. The CDR3 spans 14 residues. Germline values: CDR1 SNHLY, CDR2 FYNNEI. This clone has just a few counts. The receptor was derived from a woman between 45 and 65 years old with active or convalescent COVID-19. Sequenced input: peripheral blood. The chain uses TRBV2 and TRBJ2-3, with no clear D. CDR3 sequence: CASSDVTSTDTQYF. In nucleotides, the CDR3 is TGTGCCAGCAGTGATGTAACTAGCACAGATACGCAGTATTTT.